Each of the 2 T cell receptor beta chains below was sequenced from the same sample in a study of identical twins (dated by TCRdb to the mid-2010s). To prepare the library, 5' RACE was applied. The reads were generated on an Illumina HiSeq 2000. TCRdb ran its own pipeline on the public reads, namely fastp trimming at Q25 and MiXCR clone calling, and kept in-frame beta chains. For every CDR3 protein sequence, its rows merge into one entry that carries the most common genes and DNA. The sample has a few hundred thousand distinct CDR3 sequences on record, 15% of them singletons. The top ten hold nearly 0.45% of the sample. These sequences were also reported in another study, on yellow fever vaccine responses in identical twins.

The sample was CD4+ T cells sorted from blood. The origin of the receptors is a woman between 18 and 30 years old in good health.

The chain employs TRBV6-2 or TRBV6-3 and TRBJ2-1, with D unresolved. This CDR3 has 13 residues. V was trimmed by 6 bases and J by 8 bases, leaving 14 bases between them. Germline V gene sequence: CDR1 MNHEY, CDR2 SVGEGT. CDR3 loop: CASRMDSLDEQFF. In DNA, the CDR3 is TGTGCCAGCAGGATGGATAGCTTGGATGAGCAGTTCTTC.

The CDR3 loop reads CSARDGGTSGGQFF. Written as DNA, the CDR3 is TGCAGTGCTAGAGATGGCGGGACCAGTGGGGGGCAGTTCTTC. The chain combines TRBV20-1 with TRBJ2-1, with D possibly TRBD2 on 6 matching bases. The CDR3 runs to 14 residues. Trimming pared 0 bases from V and 12 bases from J, leaving 18 bases between. Germline assignment: CDR1 DFQATT and CDR2 SNEGSKA (reference sequence).